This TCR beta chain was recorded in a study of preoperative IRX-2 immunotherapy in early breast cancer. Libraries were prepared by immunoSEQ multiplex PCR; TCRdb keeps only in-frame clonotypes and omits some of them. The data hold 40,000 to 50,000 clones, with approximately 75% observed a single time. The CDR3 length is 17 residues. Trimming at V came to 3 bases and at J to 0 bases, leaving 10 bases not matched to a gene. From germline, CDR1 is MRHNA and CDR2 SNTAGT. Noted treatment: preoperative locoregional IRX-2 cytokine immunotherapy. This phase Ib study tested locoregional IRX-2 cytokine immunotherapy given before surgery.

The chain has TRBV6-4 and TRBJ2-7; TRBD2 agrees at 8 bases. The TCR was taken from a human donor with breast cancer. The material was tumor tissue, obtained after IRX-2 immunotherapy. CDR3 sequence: CASSEAVLAANSYEQYF. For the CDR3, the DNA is TGTGCCAGCAGTGAAGCGGTACTAGCGGCTAACTCCTACGAGCAGTACTTC.